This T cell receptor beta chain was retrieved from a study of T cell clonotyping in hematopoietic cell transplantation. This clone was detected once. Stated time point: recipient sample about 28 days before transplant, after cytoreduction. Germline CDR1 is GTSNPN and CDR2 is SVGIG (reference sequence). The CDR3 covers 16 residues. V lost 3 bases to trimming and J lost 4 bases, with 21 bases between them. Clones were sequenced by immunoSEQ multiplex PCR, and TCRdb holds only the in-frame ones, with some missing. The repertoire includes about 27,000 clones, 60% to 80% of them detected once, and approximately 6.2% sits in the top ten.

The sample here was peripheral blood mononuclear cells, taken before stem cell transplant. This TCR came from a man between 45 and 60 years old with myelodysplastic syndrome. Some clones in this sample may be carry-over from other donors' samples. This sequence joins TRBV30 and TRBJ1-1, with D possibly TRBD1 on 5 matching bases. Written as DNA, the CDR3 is TGTGCCTGGAGGGGGGGGACCTCGGACGTATCCACTGAAGCTTTCTTT. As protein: CAWRGGTSDVSTEAFF.